The 2 T cell receptor beta chains below come from one sample, sequenced in a study of cytomegalovirus exposure and HLA in healthy donors (dated by TCRdb to about 2017). Library construction relied on the immunoSEQ multiplex PCR assay. For the multiplex PCR, a mixture combining 60 forward primers for TCR Vbeta segments and 13 reverse primers for TCR Jbeta segments was used. Here the immuneACCESS table is served through TCRdb, limited to in-frame sequences with V and J called. Missing clones are a known gap in these copies; in checked studies unresolved V genes cover under half, and the rest lacks a known reason. The table for this sample lists about 210,000 clones; approximately 80% of them were counted only once. The ten most abundant clones make up roughly 13% of the sample. Sequenced: PBMCs. These receptors originate from a young woman in good health and CMV-seropositive.

V gene TRBV5-5 combines with J gene TRBJ1-1; D gene uncertain. Germline values: CDR1 SGHKS, CDR2 YYEKEE (reference sequence). This CDR3 is built from 14 residues. V was trimmed by 4 bases and J by 0 bases, leaving 10 bases between them. CDR3 amino acids: CASSPEIMNTEAFF. DNA of the CDR3: TGTGCCAGCAGCCCGGAGATAATGAACACTGAAGCTTTCTTT.

The chain carries TRBV27 and TRBJ2-3, with unresolved D. V gave up 1 base and J gave up 0 bases, with 5 bases separating them. Germline lookup yields CDR1 MNHEY and CDR2 SMNVEV (reference sequence). CDR3 length: 14 residues. The CDR3 loop reads CASSLLESTDTQYF. Written as DNA, the CDR3 is TGTGCCAGCAGTTTATTGGAGAGCACAGATACGCAGTATTTT.